These 27 T cell receptor beta chains share one sample of origin, sequenced in a study of early T cells in non-severe SARS-CoV-2 infection. TCRdb re-analysed the 5' RACE reads in MiXCR, keeping a single row per CDR3 protein. The repertoire holds around 40,000 distinct CDR3 sequences, roughly 11% seen once, with just over 20% in the top ten. The specimen sequenced was whole blood. These receptors were obtained from an adult who was a healthcare worker with PCR-confirmed SARS-CoV-2 infection or an uninfected control (not recorded which).

This clonotype was observed at least ten times. The rearrangement links TRBV7-2 to TRBJ1-1; a possible D gene is TRBD1 (5 bases). Between the trimmed V and J ends, which lost 5 bases and 11 bases, there was a span of 24 bases. Germline values: CDR1 SGHTA, CDR2 FQGNSA. The CDR3 has 15 residues. CDR3 sequence (DNA): TGTGCCAGCAGCCTAGGATGGGGCGGGATTCGTAAGGCTTTCTTT. This sequence encodes CASSLGWGGIRKAFF.

The rearrangement uses TRBV18 and TRBJ2-3; the D is unclear. The CDR3 consists of 12 residues. V lost 2 bases, J lost 2 bases, and 2 bases lay in between. The germline V gene has CDR1 KGHSH and CDR2 LQKENI. The CDR3 loop is CASSPNTDTQYF. CDR3 sequence (DNA): TGTGCCAGCTCACCAAACACAGATACGCAGTATTTT.

Of note for this clonotype: One base away lies a much larger clone, so this may be a sequencing read error. This sequence joins TRBV6-1 and TRBJ2-7; 9 bases agree with TRBD1. Germline loops: CDR1 MNHNS, CDR2 SASEGT. The CDR3 is 14 residues long. After removal of 6 bases from V and 4 bases from J, the junction contained 7 bases not matched to a gene. The CDR3 region is CASREGTGIYEQYF. CDR3 nucleotide sequence: TGTGCCAGCAGAGAGGGGACAGGGATTTACGAGCAGTACTTC.

The gene calls are TRBV4-3 and TRBJ2-5, with D unresolved. The germline V and J ends were trimmed by 8 bases and 1 base, with 17 bases remaining between them. CDR3 length equals 15 residues. Germline lookup yields CDR1 LGHNA and CDR2 YSLEER. CDR3 DNA sequence: TGCGCCAGCTCCTTCGCTGCGTCCGCCCAAGAGACCCAGTACTTC. Its protein is CASSFAASAQETQYF.

This clonotype was recorded a few times. The rearrangement joins TRBV2 to TRBJ2-2, with 7 bases fitting TRBD1. The CDR3 has 13 amino acids. J was trimmed by 6 bases and V by 6 bases; bases with no gene match: 4. Germline loops: CDR1 SNHLY, CDR2 FYNNEI. DNA for the CDR3: TGTGCCAGCAGGGGAACAGGGGCCGGGGAGCTGTTTTTT. Translating it yields CASRGTGAGELFF.

This clonotype has just a few counts. The chain is built from TRBV7-3 and TRBJ2-2; the D is unclear. Trimming took 5 bases from V and 3 from J, leaving 4 bases between them. There are 12 residues in the CDR3. Germline assignment: CDR1 SGHTA and CDR2 FQGTGA. DNA for the CDR3: TGTGCCAGCAGCACGGACACCGGGGAGCTGTTTTTT. Translated: CASSTDTGELFF.

This clonotype was seen only a few times. The chain links TRBV3-1 to TRBJ1-3; D is undetermined. The CDR3 has 13 amino acids. V lost 1 base and J 6 bases, leaving 7 bases between the germline ends. Per the germline V gene, CDR1 is LGHDT and CDR2 is YNNKEL (reference sequence). CDR3 amino acids: CASSQGGENTIYF. In nucleotides, the CDR3 is TGTGCCAGCAGCCAAGGGGGAGAAAACACCATATATTTT.

This clonotype was observed a handful of times. The rearrangement links TRBV9 to TRBJ1-6, with D perhaps TRBD1 (6 bases). The CDR3 is made up of 14 amino acids. Germline CDR1 and CDR2: SGDLS and YYNGEE. Trimming took 2 bases from V and 9 from J, leaving 12 bases between them. The CDR3 reads CASSVRGDGSPLHF. For the CDR3, the DNA is TGTGCCAGCAGCGTCAGGGGAGATGGTTCACCCCTCCACTTT. The full variable domain, rest sourced from reference TRBV9 and TRBJ1-6, is DSGVTQTPKHLITATGQRVTLRCSPRSGDLSVYWYQQSLDQGLQFLIQYYNGEERAKGNILERFSAQQFPDLHSELNLSSLELGDSALYFCASSVRGDGSPLHFGNGTRLTVT.

The chain links TRBV2 to TRBJ1-4; 9 bases fit TRBD1. The V segment lost 6 bases and the J segment 6 bases; nucleotides outside the gene matches: 5. The length of the CDR3 is 14 residues. The germline CDR1 and CDR2 sequences are SNHLY and FYNNEI. CDR3 DNA: TGTGCCAGCAGGCCCGGGACAGGGTATGAAAAACTGTTTTTT. This codes for CASRPGTGYEKLFF.

The J gene is TRBJ2-1, the V gene TRBV12-5, with 15 positions matching TRBD2. Germline CDR1 is LGHNT and CDR2 is FRNRAP. V lost 3 bases and J lost 9; bases outside the gene matches: 3. The CDR3 is made up of 15 amino acids. CDR3 nucleotide sequence: TGTGCTAGTGGTTTCGGACTAGCGGGAGGGTTTGAGCAGTTCTTC. Its translation is CASGFGLAGGFEQFF.

This clonotype turned up a few times. This sequence joins TRBV5-6 and TRBJ1-2; D is perhaps TRBD1 (5 bases). Trimming took 0 bases from V and 4 from J, leaving 10 bases between them. The CDR3 consists of 14 residues. Looked up from germline, CDR1 is SGHDT and CDR2 is YYEEEE. The CDR3 sequence: CASSLGTQGYGYTF. For the CDR3, the DNA is TGTGCCAGCAGCTTGGGGACTCAGGGCTATGGCTACACCTTC.

The chain has TRBV19 and TRBJ2-1; the match to TRBD2 covers 14 bases. The CDR3 has 15 residues. Germline V gene sequence: CDR1 LNHDA, CDR2 SQIVND (reference sequence). V shed 7 bases and J 6 bases; nucleotides not matched to a gene: 5. CDR3 loop: CASTKTSGRANEQFF. The CDR3 DNA sequence: TGTGCCAGTACCAAGACTAGCGGGAGGGCCAATGAGCAGTTCTTC.

This clonotype has a handful of counts. The chain links TRBV7-6 to TRBJ1-4; D remains unclear. Trimming took 5 bases from V and 8 from J, leaving 18 bases between them. The CDR3 covers 15 residues. CDR1 and CDR2 (germline): SGHVS, FNYEAQ. The CDR3 DNA follows: TGTGCCAGCAGCCCCCAGAGGATTGGAGGGGAAAAACTGTTTTTT. Translated: CASSPQRIGGEKLFF.

The chain uses TRBV5-1 and TRBJ2-1; 8 bases line up with TRBD2. V was pared by 0 bases and J by 8 bases, with 10 bases of the junction left unmatched. CDR3 length equals 16 residues. Germline assignment: CDR1 SGHRS and CDR2 YFSETQ. CDR3 nucleotides: TGCGCCAGCAGCTTGGGACTGGGCGGGAGGCCCCATGAGCAGTTCTTC. It codes for CASSLGLGGRPHEQFF. The whole variable domain, remainder taken from reference TRBV5-1 and TRBJ2-1, is KAGVTQTPRYLIKTRGQQVTLSCSPISGHRSVSWYQQTPGQGLQFLFEYFSETQRNKGNFPGRFSGRQFSNSRSEMNVSTLELGDSALYLCASSLGLGGRPHEQFFGPGTRLTVL.

This clonotype occurred many times. The J gene is TRBJ2-7, the V gene TRBV7-8; the match to TRBD1 covers 9 bases. CDR1 and CDR2 from the germline V gene are SGHVS and FQNEAQ. There are 14 residues in the CDR3. Trimming at V came to 5 bases and at J to 5 bases, leaving 7 bases not matched to a gene. This chain's CDR3 is CASSPRQGEHEQYF. DNA of the CDR3: TGTGCCAGCAGCCCCCGACAGGGGGAGCACGAGCAGTACTTC.

The rearrangement uses TRBV5-1 and TRBJ2-5; 9 bases agree with TRBD2. The V gene end was trimmed by 3 bases and the J gene end by 4 bases; junction bases not matched to a gene: 7. Germline V CDR1 and CDR2: SGHRS, YFSETQ. This CDR3 has 15 residues. The CDR3 loop is CASSWNLAGRETQYF. In DNA, the CDR3 is TGCGCCAGCAGCTGGAACCTAGCGGGACGAGAGACCCAGTACTTC. The variable domain in full, completed from reference TRBV5-1 and TRBJ2-5, reads KAGVTQTPRYLIKTRGQQVTLSCSPISGHRSVSWYQQTPGQGLQFLFEYFSETQRNKGNFPGRFSGRQFSNSRSEMNVSTLELGDSALYLCASSWNLAGRETQYFGPGTRLLVL.

This clonotype came up a few times. CDR3 protein: CASSYDRKNTEAFF. DNA for the CDR3: TGTGCCAGCAGTTACGACAGAAAGAACACTGAAGCTTTCTTT. This chain joins TRBV6-5 and TRBJ1-1, with D perhaps TRBD1 (5 bases). The V end lost 2 bases, the J end lost 1 base, and 8 bases lay between the germline ends. This CDR3 has 14 residues. The germline V gene has CDR1 MNHEY and CDR2 SVGAGI.

In its sample, this clonotype was seen many times. This rearrangement joins TRBV10-3 to TRBJ2-3; 9 nucleotides match TRBD2. In germline, CDR1 is ENHRY, CDR2 SYGVKD. This CDR3 is built from 15 residues. Unmatched junction bases numbered 9, after V lost 7 bases and J lost 4 bases. The CDR3 region has the DNA TGTGCCATCAAGTCCCAGGTAGCGGGAGCAGATACGCAGTATTTT. It encodes CAIKSQVAGADTQYF.

The rearrangement joins TRBV5-1 to TRBJ2-3, with no clear D. With 4 bases removed from V and 4 bases from J, the gap between germline ends came to 19 bases. The CDR3 contains 16 residues. In germline, CDR1 is SGHRS, CDR2 YFSETQ. CDR3 amino acids: CASSRTASPPSDTQYF. The DNA for the CDR3 is TGCGCCAGCAGCAGAACGGCCAGTCCTCCGTCAGATACGCAGTATTTT.

With regard to this clonotype: A much bigger clone sits one base away, suggesting this may be a read error. DNA for the CDR3: TGTGCCAGCAGGCCCCCGGGACTAGCGGGAGAAGCGGATACCCAGTACTTC. Translation gives CASRPPGLAGEADTQYF. The chain recombines TRBV11-2 with TRBJ2-5, with 14 bases aligning to TRBD2. In germline, CDR1 is SGHAT, CDR2 FQNNGV. This CDR3 spans 17 amino acids. With V trimmed by 6 bases and J by 8 bases, 14 bases remained unmatched.

At least ten counts were recorded for this clonotype. This sequence joins TRBV29-1 and TRBJ1-2; no firm D call. Trimming removed 0 bases at V and 11 bases at J, with 10 bases between. Looked up from germline, CDR1 is SQVTM and CDR2 is ANQGSEA. The CDR3 loop spans 11 amino acids. The CDR3 loop is CSVEDRGSYTF. The CDR3, as DNA: TGCAGCGTTGAAGATCGCGGCTCTTACACCTTC.

This clonotype showed up just a few times. The gene calls are TRBV29-1 and TRBJ2-7; D call uncertain. Per germline, CDR1 SQVTM and CDR2 ANQGSEA. There are 12 residues in the CDR3. V was clipped by 4 bases and J by 4 bases, with 11 bases between them. The CDR3 here is CSVVIRRYEQYF. The CDR3 nucleotides read TGCAGCGTTGTAATTCGTCGGTACGAGCAGTACTTC.

This clonotype has at least ten counts. The chain joins TRBV2 to TRBJ2-5; 7 positions agree with TRBD1. Looked up from germline, CDR1 is SNHLY and CDR2 is FYNNEI. This CDR3 is built from 16 residues. V shed 7 bases and J 3 bases; nucleotides not matched to a gene: 14. As DNA, the CDR3 is TGTGCCAGCATAAGGACACTTGTCAGGGGGAAAGAGACCCAGTACTTC. Translation gives CASIRTLVRGKETQYF.

Only a few counts were recorded for this clonotype. This chain uses TRBV10-3 with TRBJ2-2; D gene ambiguous. The CDR3 contains 11 residues. The ends were cut back, 6 bases at V and 7 bases at J, with 6 bases in the middle. Germline V gene lookup returns CDR1 ENHRY and CDR2 SYGVKD. CDR3 coding DNA: TGTGCCATCAGCGCCGTCGGGGAGCTGTTTTTT. Translating it yields CAISAVGELFF.

This clonotype is termed medium-sized. The CDR3 DNA reads TGCAGCGTAGGGGGGAGAGATTACAATGAGCAGTTCTTC. Its translation: CSVGGRDYNEQFF. J is TRBJ2-1 and V is TRBV29-1; D tentatively fits TRBD1 or TRBD2 (6 bases each). This CDR3 region has 13 residues. V was cut by 6 bases and J by 4 bases, with 13 bases left in between. The germline V gene has CDR1 SQVTM and CDR2 ANQGSEA.

This clonotype was detected many times. This chain uses TRBV2 with TRBJ2-2, with 7 bases fitting TRBD1. The germline V gene has CDR1 SNHLY and CDR2 FYNNEI. CDR3 length: 13 amino acids. The V segment lost 5 bases and the J segment 6 bases; nucleotides outside the gene matches: 3. This CDR3 is CASSYRGAGELFF. DNA of the CDR3: TGTGCCAGCAGTTACAGGGGTGCCGGGGAGCTGTTTTTT.

This clonotype was seen many times. V gene TRBV5-1 combines with J gene TRBJ2-1, with 10 nucleotides matching TRBD2. The CDR3 is 13 residues long. Germline trimming cut 6 bases from V and 6 bases from J; bases unmatched to any gene: 3. Germline V CDR1 and CDR2: SGHRS, YFSETQ. CDR3 sequence (DNA): TGCGCCAGCAAGGCTAGCGGGAGCAATGAGCAGTTCTTC. This translates into CASKASGSNEQFF.